This TCR beta chain is from a study of blood T cell repertoires in COVID-19 (dated by TCRdb to 2020 to 2021). Study-level background: Collaborator samples came from the United States, Italy and Spain and covered acute and convalescent phases of COVID-19. Where available, HLA class I and class II types were taken from metadata supplied by the sample provider and were not determined by assay-based typing. The samples were drawn from two sources: the first 160 participants of the ongoing ImmuneRACE study, and 1,254 subjects contributed by 6 global collaborators. A de-identified subject ID, COVID-19 status, age in years and sex were almost always included in the sample metadata. The material from the prospective study consisted of cDNA or gDNA derived from T cells, B-cell-depleted T cells, or PBMCs. Deeply sampled blood TCRbeta repertoires from subjects exposed to, actively infected with, or recovered from COVID-19 were included in the dataset. The repertoires were made available in a free public database intended to serve as a resource for research on the immune response to SARS-CoV-2.

On this clone: Its antigen is currently not known. No much larger clonotype is one base removed from it; base qualities were not supplied.

The collaborating institutions used their own protocols to collect whole blood in K2EDTA tubes. For TCRbeta analysis, collaborators shipped samples as frozen whole blood, isolated PBMCs, or DNA extracted from either of those sample types. Counted from cysteine to phenylalanine, this CDR3 has 16 amino acids. Only CDR3 DNA is held: 48 bases, read in frame from base 1. V is reduced by 0 bases and J by 1 base, leaving a spacing of 12 bases between them. Taken from the germline V gene, the CDR1 and CDR2 loops are SGHRS and YFSETQ. The immunoSEQ Assay, a bias-controlled multiplex PCR, was used to amplify TCRbeta CDR3 regions from genomic DNA. The paper's processing steps were these. Nucleated cell counts per sample were estimated from amplification of reference gene primers within the assay. To quantify the absolute abundance of each unique TCRbeta CDR3 rearrangement, sequence reads were collapsed and filtered. For each sample, productive Simpson clonality was calculated as the square root of Simpson's diversity index over productive rearrangements. Imported from immuneACCESS, the table was reduced by TCRdb to in-frame sequences with V and J called. These copies leave out some clones; in studies compared against another copy, an unresolved V gene accounts for under half, and the cause of the remainder is not known. Clonal size and the V and J genes are those of that table, whereas D and trimming came from the DNA. This sample has 110,000 or so clones in its table, and over 75% of those were observed once. The top ten hold around 6.7% of the sample.

Results and caveats for the whole study, not just this receptor: The amount of clinical and demographic metadata varied by source and participant and was provided uncurated.

Sequencing was done on a sample of peripheral blood. This sequence originates from a woman aged 50 to 65 with acute or convalescent COVID-19. This chain is built from TRBV5-1 and TRBJ2-3; perhaps TRBD1 is the D gene, with 6 bases matching. The sequenced DNA is TGCGCCAGCAGCTTGGTAAACAGGGCGGGCACAGATACGCAGTATTTT. Translated, this gives CASSLVNRAGTDTQYF.